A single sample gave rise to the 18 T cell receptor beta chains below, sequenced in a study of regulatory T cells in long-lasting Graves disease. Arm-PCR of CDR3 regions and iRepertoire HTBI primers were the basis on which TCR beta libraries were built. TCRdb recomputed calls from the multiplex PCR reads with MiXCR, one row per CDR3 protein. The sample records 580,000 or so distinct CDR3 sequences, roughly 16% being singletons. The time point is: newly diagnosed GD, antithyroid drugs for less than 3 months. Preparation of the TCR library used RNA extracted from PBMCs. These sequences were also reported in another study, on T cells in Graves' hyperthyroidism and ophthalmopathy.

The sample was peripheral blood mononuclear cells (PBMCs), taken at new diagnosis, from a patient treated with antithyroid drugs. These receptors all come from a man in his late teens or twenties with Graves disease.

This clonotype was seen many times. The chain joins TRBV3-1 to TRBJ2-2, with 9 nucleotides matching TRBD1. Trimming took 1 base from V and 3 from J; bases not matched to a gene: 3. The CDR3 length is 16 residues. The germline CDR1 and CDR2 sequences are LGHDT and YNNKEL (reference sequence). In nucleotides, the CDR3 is TGTGCCAGCAGCCAAGGGGACAGGGATTACACCGGGGAGCTGTTTTTT. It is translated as CASSQGDRDYTGELFF.

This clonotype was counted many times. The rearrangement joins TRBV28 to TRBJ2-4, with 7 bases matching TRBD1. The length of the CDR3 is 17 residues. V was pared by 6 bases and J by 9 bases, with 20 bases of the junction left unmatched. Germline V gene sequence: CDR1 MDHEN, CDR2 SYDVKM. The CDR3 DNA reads TGTGCCAGCAGAGCCATTTCAGGGGGAGAAGAAAGGGGCATTCAGTACTTC. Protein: CASRAISGGEERGIQYF. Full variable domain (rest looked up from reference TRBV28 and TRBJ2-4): DVKVTQSSRYLVKRTGEKVFLECVQDMDHENMFWYRQDPGLGLRLIYFSYDVKMKEKGDIPEGYSVSREKKERFSLILESASTNQTSMYLCASRAISGGEERGIQYFGAGTRLSVL.

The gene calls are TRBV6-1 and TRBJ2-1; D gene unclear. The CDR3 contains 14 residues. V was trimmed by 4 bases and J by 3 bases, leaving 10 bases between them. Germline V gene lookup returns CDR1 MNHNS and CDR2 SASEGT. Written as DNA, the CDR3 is TGTGCCAGCAGTGTTGGCCCAATCTACAATGAGCAGTTCTTC. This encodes CASSVGPIYNEQFF.

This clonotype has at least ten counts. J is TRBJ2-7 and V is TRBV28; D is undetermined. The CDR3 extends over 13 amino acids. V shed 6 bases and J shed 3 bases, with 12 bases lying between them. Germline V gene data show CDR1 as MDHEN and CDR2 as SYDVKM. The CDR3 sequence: CASSPMLRYEQYF. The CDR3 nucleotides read TGTGCCAGCAGCCCCATGTTGCGCTACGAGCAGTACTTC.

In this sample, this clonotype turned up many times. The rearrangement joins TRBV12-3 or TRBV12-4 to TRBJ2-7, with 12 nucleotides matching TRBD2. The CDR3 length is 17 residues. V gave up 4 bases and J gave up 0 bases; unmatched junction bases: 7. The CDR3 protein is CASSYGLAGPSSYEQYF. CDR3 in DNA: TGTGCCAGCAGTTATGGACTAGCGGGACCAAGCTCCTACGAGCAGTACTTC.

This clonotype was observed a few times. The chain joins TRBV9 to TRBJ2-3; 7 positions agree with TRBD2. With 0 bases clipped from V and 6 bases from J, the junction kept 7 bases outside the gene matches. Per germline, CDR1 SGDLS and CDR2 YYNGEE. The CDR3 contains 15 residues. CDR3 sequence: CASSVDAGVGDTQYF. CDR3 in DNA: TGTGCCAGCAGCGTAGACGCGGGAGTAGGGGATACGCAGTATTTT.

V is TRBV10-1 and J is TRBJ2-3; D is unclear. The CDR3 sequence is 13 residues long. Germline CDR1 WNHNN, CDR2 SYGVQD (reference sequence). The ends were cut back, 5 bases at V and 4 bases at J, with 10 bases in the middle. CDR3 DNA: TGCGCCAGCAGTAGCCCGATATCAGATACGCAGTATTTT. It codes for CASSSPISDTQYF.

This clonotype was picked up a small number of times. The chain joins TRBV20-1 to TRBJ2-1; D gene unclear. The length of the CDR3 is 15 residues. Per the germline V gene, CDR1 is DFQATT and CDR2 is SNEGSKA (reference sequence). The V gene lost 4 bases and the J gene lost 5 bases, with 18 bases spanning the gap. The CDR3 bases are TGCAGTGCTACCTCTGCTGCGAACATTCACAATGAGCAGTTCTTC. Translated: CSATSAANIHNEQFF.

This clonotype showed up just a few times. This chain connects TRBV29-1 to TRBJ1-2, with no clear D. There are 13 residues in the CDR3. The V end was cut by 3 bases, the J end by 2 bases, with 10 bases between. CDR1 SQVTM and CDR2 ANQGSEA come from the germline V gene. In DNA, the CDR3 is TGCAGCGTTGAGGCCATCTCGAACTATGGCTACACCTTC. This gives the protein CSVEAISNYGYTF.

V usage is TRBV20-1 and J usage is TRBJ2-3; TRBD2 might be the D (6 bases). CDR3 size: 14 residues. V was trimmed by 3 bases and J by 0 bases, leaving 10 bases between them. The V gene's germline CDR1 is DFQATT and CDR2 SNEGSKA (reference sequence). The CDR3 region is CSARVAGSTDTQYF. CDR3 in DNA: TGCAGTGCTAGGGTGGCGGGGAGCACAGATACGCAGTATTTT.

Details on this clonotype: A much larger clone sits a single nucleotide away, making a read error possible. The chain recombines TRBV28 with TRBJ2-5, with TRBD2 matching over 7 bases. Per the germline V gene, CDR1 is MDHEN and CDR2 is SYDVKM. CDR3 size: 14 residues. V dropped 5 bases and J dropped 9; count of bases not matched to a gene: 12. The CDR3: CASSTSGEVEAQYF. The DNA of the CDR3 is TGTGCCAGCAGTACCAGCGGGGAGGTCGAGGCCCAGTACTTC.

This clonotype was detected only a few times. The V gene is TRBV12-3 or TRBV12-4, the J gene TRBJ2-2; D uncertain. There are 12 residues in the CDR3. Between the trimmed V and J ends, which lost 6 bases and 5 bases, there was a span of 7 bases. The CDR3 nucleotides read TGTGCCAGCAGAACGATTACCGGGGAGCTGTTTTTT. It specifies CASRTITGELFF.

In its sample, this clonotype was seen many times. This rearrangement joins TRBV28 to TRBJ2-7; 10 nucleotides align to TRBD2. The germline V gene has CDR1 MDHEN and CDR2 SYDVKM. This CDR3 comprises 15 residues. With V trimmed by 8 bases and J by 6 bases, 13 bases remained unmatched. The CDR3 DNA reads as TGTGCCAGCTCAAGCGGGAGGGCCTACGGGGGCGAGCAGTACTTC. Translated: CASSSGRAYGGEQYF.

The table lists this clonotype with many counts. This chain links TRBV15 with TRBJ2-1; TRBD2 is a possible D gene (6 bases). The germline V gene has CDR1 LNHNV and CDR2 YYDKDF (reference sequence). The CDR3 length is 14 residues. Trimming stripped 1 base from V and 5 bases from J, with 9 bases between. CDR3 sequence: CATSRAGDHNEQFF. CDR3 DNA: TGTGCCACCAGCAGAGCGGGAGACCACAATGAGCAGTTCTTC.

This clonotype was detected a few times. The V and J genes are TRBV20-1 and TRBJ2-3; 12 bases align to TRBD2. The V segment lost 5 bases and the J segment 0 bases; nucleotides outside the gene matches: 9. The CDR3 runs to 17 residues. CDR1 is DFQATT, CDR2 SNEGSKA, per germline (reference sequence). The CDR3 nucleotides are TGCAGTGCTTTTGCTAGCGGGAGGGCCTCTAGCACAGATACGCAGTATTTT. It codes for CSAFASGRASSTDTQYF.

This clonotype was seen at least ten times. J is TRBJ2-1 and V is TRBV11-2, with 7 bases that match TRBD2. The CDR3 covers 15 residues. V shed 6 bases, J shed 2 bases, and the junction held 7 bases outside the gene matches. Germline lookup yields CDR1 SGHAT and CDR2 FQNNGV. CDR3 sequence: CASRVREAAYNEQFF. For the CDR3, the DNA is TGTGCCAGCAGGGTACGGGAGGCAGCCTACAATGAGCAGTTCTTC.

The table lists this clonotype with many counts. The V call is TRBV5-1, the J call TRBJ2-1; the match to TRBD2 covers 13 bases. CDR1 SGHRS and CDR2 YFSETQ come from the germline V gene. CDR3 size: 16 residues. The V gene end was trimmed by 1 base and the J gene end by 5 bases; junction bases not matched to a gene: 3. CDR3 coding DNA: TGCGCCAGCAGCTTGAGGACTAGCGGGAGCAACAATGAGCAGTTCTTC. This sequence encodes CASSLRTSGSNNEQFF.

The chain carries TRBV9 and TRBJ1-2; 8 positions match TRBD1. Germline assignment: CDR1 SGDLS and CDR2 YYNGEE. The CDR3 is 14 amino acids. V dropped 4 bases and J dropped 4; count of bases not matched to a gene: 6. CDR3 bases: TGTGCCAGCAGCACTGCAGGGGGCGGCTATGGCTACACCTTC. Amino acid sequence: CASSTAGGGYGYTF.